This note documents a single TCR beta chain sequence. As processed by the authors: Estimation of nucleated cell counts was performed using reference gene primer amplification. Profiling relied on immunoSEQ multiplex PCR, and the TCRdb table lists in-frame clones only, not all of them. V, J and clone size reflect that table, while D and trimming were determined from the DNA. This sample yields around 70,000 clones, of which over 80% are seen a single time; less than 9.5% belongs to the top ten. This specimen comes from a study of blood T cell repertoires in COVID-19. About the study: Sources were T cells, B-cell-depleted T cells, or PBMCs; the material itself was cDNA or gDNA.

V dropped 4 bases and J dropped 3; count of bases not matched to a gene: 10. Germline assignment: CDR1 KGHSH and CDR2 LQKENI. This CDR3 comprises 16 residues. The chain uses TRBV18 and TRBJ1-2; 8 bases agree with TRBD1. Sequenced: peripheral blood. This receptor was identified in a human donor in a cohort sampled during active COVID-19. The CDR3, as DNA: TGTGCCAGCTCACTAGAGGAGGCAGGGGGCCACTATGGCTACACCTTC. The encoded protein is CASSLEEAGGHYGYTF.